This T cell receptor (beta chain) was found in a study of blood T cells in healthy people across ages. At least ten counts were recorded for this clonotype. The CDR3 is 17 residues long. CDR1 and CDR2 (germline): MNHEY, SVGAGI. The ends were cut back, 7 bases at V and 0 bases at J, with 22 bases in the middle. The authors ran a second PCR of about 7 to 11 cycles using a sample-barcoded 5' primer and a J-beta primer mix. TCRdb fed the 5' RACE reads into MiXCR, producing one record per CDR3 protein. This table holds over a million distinct CDR3 sequences, around 42% found once. This rearrangement joins TRBV6-5 to TRBJ2-7; possibly TRBD1 or TRBD2 for D (5 bases each). The sequenced sample was blood. This sequence was found in a young woman in good health. The CDR3 coding sequence is TGTGCCAGCACCCACTCCACGGGACCGGCGGGCTCCTACGAGCAGTACTTC. Its translation: CASTHSTGPAGSYEQYF.